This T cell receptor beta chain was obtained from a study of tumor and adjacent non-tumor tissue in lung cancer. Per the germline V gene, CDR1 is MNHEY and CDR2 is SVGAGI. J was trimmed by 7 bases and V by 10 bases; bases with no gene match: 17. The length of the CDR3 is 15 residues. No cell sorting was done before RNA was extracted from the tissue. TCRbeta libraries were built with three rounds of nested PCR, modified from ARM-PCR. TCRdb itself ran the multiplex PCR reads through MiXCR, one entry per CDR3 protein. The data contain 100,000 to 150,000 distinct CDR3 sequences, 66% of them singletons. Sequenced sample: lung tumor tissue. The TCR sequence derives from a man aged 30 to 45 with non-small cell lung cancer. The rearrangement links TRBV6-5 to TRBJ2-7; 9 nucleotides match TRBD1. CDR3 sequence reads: CANSYGDREVREQYF. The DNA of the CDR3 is TGTGCCAACAGCTACGGGGACAGGGAGGTTCGTGAGCAGTACTTC.